This T cell receptor beta chain appears in the sequencing data of a study of control samples from healthy donors and cancer patients. Germline V gene sequence: CDR1 SNHLY, CDR2 FYNNEI. CDR3 size: 13 residues. V was clipped by 6 bases and J by 5 bases, with 11 bases between them. Clones were sequenced by immunoSEQ multiplex PCR, and TCRdb holds only the in-frame ones, with some missing. Among roughly 450,000 clones, 80% to 95% were seen once, and the ten largest hold 6% to 7%. V is TRBV2 and J is TRBJ1-5; the D is unclear. The source is a man in his forties with head and neck cancer. Sequencing was done on a sample of PBMCs. The CDR3 region has the DNA TGTGCCAGCAGACTCTTAGGCCATCAGCCCCAGCATTTT. It yields the protein CASRLLGHQPQHF. The full variable domain, completed using reference TRBV2 and TRBJ1-5, is EPEVTQTPSHQVTQMGQEVILRCVPISNHLYFYWYRQILGQKVEFLVSFYNNEISEKSEIFDDQFSVERPDGSNFTLKIRSTKLEDSAMYFCASRLLGHQPQHFGDGTRLSIL.